These 3 T cell receptor beta chains share one sample of origin, sequenced in a study of blood T cell repertoires in COVID-19 (TCRdb year 2020). Libraries were built with the immunoSEQ multiplex PCR assay. TCRdb took over this immuneACCESS table, retaining in-frame rearrangements with V and J assigned. Such tables are incomplete; in checked studies, under half of the missing clones stem from an unresolved V gene, and the remainder is unexplained. Recorded for this sample are about 140,000 clones; around 78% of them occurred a single time. 1.9% of the sample comes from the top ten. Sequencing was carried out using peripheral blood. Source of these receptors: a woman aged 55-75 years with acute or convalescent COVID-19.

This clone has a single count. The rearrangement links TRBV27 to TRBJ1-6; 8 bases agree with TRBD1. The trim removed 7 bases at V and 8 bases at J, leaving 16 bases unmatched. Germline values: CDR1 MNHEY, CDR2 SMNVEV (reference sequence). The CDR3 spans 17 residues. CDR3 amino acids: CASTSLGSGTGYSPLHF. As DNA, the CDR3 is TGTGCCAGCACCAGTTTGGGGTCCGGGACAGGTTATTCACCCCTCCACTTT.

This clone came up many times. V usage is TRBV30 and J usage is TRBJ2-2; 11 bases match TRBD2. Germline loops: CDR1 GTSNPN, CDR2 SVGIG (reference sequence). The trim removed 5 bases at V and 7 bases at J, leaving 12 bases unmatched. The length of the CDR3 is 16 residues. CDR3 residues: CAWDSMGLAVNGELFF. DNA of the CDR3: TGTGCCTGGGACTCAATGGGACTAGCGGTAAACGGGGAGCTGTTTTTT.

V and J are TRBV7-9 and TRBJ2-2; 7 positions match TRBD1. J lost 5 bases, V lost 6 bases, and 15 bases had no gene match. CDR1 is SEHNR and CDR2 is FQNEAQ in the germline V gene (reference sequence). The CDR3 has 17 amino acids. The CDR3 sequence is CASSLQGVISFTGELFF. The CDR3, as DNA: TGTGCCAGCAGTCTTCAGGGGGTCATAAGTTTTACCGGGGAGCTGTTTTTT.